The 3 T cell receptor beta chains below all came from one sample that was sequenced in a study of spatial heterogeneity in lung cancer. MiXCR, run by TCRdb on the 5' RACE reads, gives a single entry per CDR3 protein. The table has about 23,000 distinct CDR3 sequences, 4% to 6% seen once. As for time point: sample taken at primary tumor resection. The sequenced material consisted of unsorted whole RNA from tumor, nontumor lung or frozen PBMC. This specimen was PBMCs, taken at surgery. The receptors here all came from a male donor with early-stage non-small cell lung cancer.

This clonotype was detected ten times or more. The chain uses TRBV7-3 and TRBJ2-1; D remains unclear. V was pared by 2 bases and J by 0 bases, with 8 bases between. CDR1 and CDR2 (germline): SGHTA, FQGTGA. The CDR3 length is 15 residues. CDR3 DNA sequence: TGTGCCAGCAGCTTAGTGGTAGCCTCCTACAATGAGCAGTTCTTC. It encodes CASSLVVASYNEQFF. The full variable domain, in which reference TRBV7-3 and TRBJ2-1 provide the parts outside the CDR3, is GAGVSQTPSNKVTEKGKYVELRCDPISGHTALYWYRQSLGQGPEFLIYFQGTGAADDSGLPNDRFFAVRPEGSVSTLKIQRTERGDSAVYLCASSLVVASYNEQFFGPGTRLTVL.

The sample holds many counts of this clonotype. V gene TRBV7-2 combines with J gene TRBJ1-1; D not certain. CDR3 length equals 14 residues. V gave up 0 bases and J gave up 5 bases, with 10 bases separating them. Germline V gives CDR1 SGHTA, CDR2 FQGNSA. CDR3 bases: TGTGCCAGCAGCTTAGCCTTGTCTGGGACTGAAGCTTTCTTT. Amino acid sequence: CASSLALSGTEAFF.

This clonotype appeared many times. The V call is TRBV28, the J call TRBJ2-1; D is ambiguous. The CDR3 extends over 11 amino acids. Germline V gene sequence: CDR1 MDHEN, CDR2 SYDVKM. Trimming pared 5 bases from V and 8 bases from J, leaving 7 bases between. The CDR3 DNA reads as TGTGCCAGCAGTCAAGCCTATGAGCAGTTCTTC. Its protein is CASSQAYEQFF.